One sample yielded the 15 T cell receptor beta chains listed below, sequenced in a study of T cell repertoires in cytomegalovirus infection. TCRdb analysed the reads with MiXCR anew, one entry per CDR3 protein. Here the sample spans about 920,000 distinct CDR3 sequences, 31% being singletons. For these TCRs, the target antigens are not known. The source material was cultured CD8+ T cells from PBMCs, sampled from culture after CMV antigen stimulation. Every receptor here comes from a human donor in good health (CMV status not recorded). Some clones in this sample may be carry-over from other donors' samples.

This clonotype appeared many times. V usage is TRBV19 and J usage is TRBJ2-5; tentatively, D is TRBD1 or TRBD2 (5 bases each). This CDR3 is built from 15 residues. The V gene lost 0 bases and the J gene lost 2 bases, with 10 bases spanning the gap. Germline assignment: CDR1 LNHDA and CDR2 SQIVND (reference sequence). For the CDR3, the DNA is TGTGCCAGTAGTATAGATTCGGGGCAGCAAGAGACCCAGTACTTC. It yields the protein CASSIDSGQQETQYF.

This clonotype was recorded at least ten times. The V gene is TRBV6-1, the J gene TRBJ1-1; D ambiguous. V lost 3 bases and J lost 4, with 6 bases in between. This CDR3 has 12 residues. The germline V gene has CDR1 MNHNS and CDR2 SASEGT. DNA for the CDR3: TGTGCCAGCAGTGAGGGTTTCACTGAAGCTTTCTTT. Encoded protein: CASSEGFTEAFF.

The chain joins TRBV4-1 to TRBJ1-5; a weak D match, TRBD1 (5 bases). Trimming took 3 bases from V and 5 from J, leaving 14 bases between them. The CDR3 length is 15 residues. Germline CDR1 reads MGHRA; CDR2 reads YSYEKL. CDR3 bases: TGCGCCAGCAGCCATTTTTCGGGGCTTCATCAGCCCCAGCATTTT. Its protein is CASSHFSGLHQPQHF.

CDR3: CASSLAGQGDFTDTQYF. The CDR3 coding sequence is TGTGCCAGCAGCTTGGCGGGACAGGGTGATTTTACAGATACGCAGTATTTT. The J gene is TRBJ2-3, the V gene TRBV5-6, with TRBD1 matching over 9 bases. The CDR3 runs to 17 residues. The trim removed 0 bases at V and 3 bases at J, leaving 8 bases unmatched. Germline V gene data show CDR1 as SGHDT and CDR2 as YYEEEE.

The CDR3 loop reads CATSDLHGQGINEQFF. CDR3 coding DNA: TGTGCCACCAGTGATTTGCACGGACAGGGGATCAATGAGCAGTTCTTC. The V and J genes are TRBV24-1 and TRBJ2-1; 9 bases are a match to TRBD1. The V and J ends lost 0 bases and 6 bases, in that order; junction bases with no gene match: 5. This CDR3 comprises 16 residues. The germline V gene has CDR1 KGHDR and CDR2 SFDVKD.

A few counts support this clonotype. V usage is TRBV28 and J usage is TRBJ1-4; D is perhaps TRBD1 (5 bases). CDR1 MDHEN and CDR2 SYDVKM come from the germline V gene. V was cut by 6 bases and J by 7 bases, with 30 bases left in between. The CDR3 has 19 amino acids. This CDR3 is CASRNIADNRRGAGEKLFF. The CDR3 coding sequence is TGTGCCAGCAGAAATATAGCCGACAACAGGAGGGGCGCGGGTGAAAAACTGTTTTTT.

The chain is built from TRBV6-6 and TRBJ2-7; perhaps TRBD1 as D (6 bases). Germline-derived CDR1 and CDR2 are MNHNY and SVGAGI (reference sequence). V lost 5 bases, J lost 4 bases, and 12 bases lay in between. There are 13 residues in the CDR3. CDR3 sequence (DNA): TGTGCCAGCAGTGAGGACAGCCGTTACGAGCAGTACGTC. It translates to CASSEDSRYEQYV.

The chain joins TRBV12-5 to TRBJ2-3; D is perhaps TRBD2 (5 bases). CDR3 length: 13 amino acids. Trimming left V 8 bases short and J 0 bases short, with 9 bases between. Germline CDR1 LGHNT, CDR2 FRNRAP. The CDR3 loop is CASSGFSTDTQYF. The CDR3 DNA sequence: TGTGCTAGTTCGGGGTTTAGCACAGATACGCAGTATTTT.

In this sample, this clonotype turned up many times. The chain links TRBV12-3 or TRBV12-4 to TRBJ2-2; the D is unclear. V lost 5 bases and J lost 4, with 20 bases in between. The CDR3 runs to 17 residues. CDR3 coding DNA: TGTGCCAGCAGTCCGCCCGGTTTGGTAGTGGGCACCGGGGAGCTGTTTTTT. This sequence encodes CASSPPGLVVGTGELFF.

This clonotype was counted once. Given a much more abundant clone one base away, this may be a read error. This chain connects TRBV7-4 to TRBJ2-5, with 9 bases aligning to TRBD1. This CDR3 has 16 residues. Germline V CDR1 and CDR2: SGHVT, SQSDAQ. After removal of 6 bases from V and 1 base from J, the junction contained 9 bases not matched to a gene. The CDR3 nucleotides are TGTGCCAGCAGTAATTGTCGACAGGGGGGCCAAGAGACCCAGTACTTC. Protein: CASSNCRQGGQETQYF.

This clonotype has more than one count but fewer than ten. V is TRBV11-2 and J is TRBJ2-7; D not resolved. V lost 0 bases and J lost 5, with 14 bases in between. This CDR3 region has 15 residues. Germline V gene lookup returns CDR1 SGHAT and CDR2 FQNNGV. Written as DNA, the CDR3 is TGTGCCAGCAGCTTAGATCGCTCCCCCGGCCACGAGCAGTACGTC. It yields the protein CASSLDRSPGHEQYV.

This clonotype was picked up a small number of times. The chain combines TRBV19 with TRBJ1-2, with TRBD1 matching over 8 bases. J was trimmed by 8 bases and V by 5 bases; bases with no gene match: 7. This CDR3 region has 13 residues. CDR1 and CDR2 (germline): LNHDA, SQIVND (reference sequence). This CDR3 is CASSFGTGRGYTF. The CDR3 DNA sequence: TGTGCCAGTAGTTTCGGGACAGGCCGGGGCTACACCTTC.

The genes are TRBV5-4 and TRBJ2-5; either TRBD1 or TRBD2 may fit D (5 bases each). With 4 bases removed from V and 5 bases from J, the gap between germline ends came to 15 bases. Germline CDR1 reads SGHNT; CDR2 reads YYREEE (reference sequence). The CDR3 has 14 residues. This CDR3 is CASSPPGRGETQYF. The CDR3 DNA reads TGTGCCAGCAGCCCGCCGGGGCGCGGCGAGACCCAGTACTTC.

This rearrangement joins TRBV6-6 to TRBJ1-5; TRBD1 matches at 9 bases. The CDR3 is 14 amino acids. Germline V lookup: CDR1 MNHNY, CDR2 SVGAGI (reference sequence). The V segment lost 9 bases and the J segment 7 bases; nucleotides outside the gene matches: 10. CDR3 sequence reads: CASSLQGARQPQHF. The CDR3 DNA is TGTGCCAGTTCCCTACAGGGGGCTAGACAGCCCCAGCATTTT.

This sequence joins TRBV2 and TRBJ2-2; perhaps TRBD1 as D (6 bases). From germline, CDR1 is SNHLY and CDR2 FYNNEI. CDR3 length: 15 residues. V was trimmed by 11 bases and J by 5 bases, leaving 21 bases between them. CDR3 in amino acids: CAAHRAKDRTGELFF. The CDR3 DNA follows: TGTGCCGCCCACAGGGCAAAAGATCGAACCGGGGAGCTGTTTTTT. Full variable domain (remainder filled in from reference TRBV2 and TRBJ2-2): EPEVTQTPSHQVTQMGQEVILRCVPISNHLYFYWYRQILGQKVEFLVSFYNNEISEKSEIFDDQFSVERPDGSNFTLKIRSTKLEDSAMYFCAAHRAKDRTGELFFGEGSRLTVL.